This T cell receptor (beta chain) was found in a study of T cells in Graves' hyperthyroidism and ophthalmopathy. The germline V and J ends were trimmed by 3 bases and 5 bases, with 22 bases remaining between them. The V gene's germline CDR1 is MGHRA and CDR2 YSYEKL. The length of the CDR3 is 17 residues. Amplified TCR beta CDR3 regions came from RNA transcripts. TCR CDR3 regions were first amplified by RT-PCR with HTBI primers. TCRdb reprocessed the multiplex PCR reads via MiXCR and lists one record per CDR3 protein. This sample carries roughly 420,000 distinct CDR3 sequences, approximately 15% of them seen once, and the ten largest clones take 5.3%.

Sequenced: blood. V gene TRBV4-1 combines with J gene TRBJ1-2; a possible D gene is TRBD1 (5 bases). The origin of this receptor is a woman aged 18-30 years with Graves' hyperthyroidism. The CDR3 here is CASSHLPQGTKLYGYTF. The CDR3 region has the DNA TGCGCCAGCAGCCACCTCCCCCAGGGTACGAAACTTTATGGCTACACCTTC.